Listed here is a single TCR beta chain. Its antigen remains unknown. Culturing for about 10 days preceded CD4+ T cell isolation. Each participant was given two doses of one vaccine (BNT162b2 or mRNA-1273). V gave up 4 bases and J gave up 2 bases, with 9 bases separating them. Per germline, CDR1 SGHNT and CDR2 YENEEA. The CDR3 extends over 15 amino acids. Some clones are missing from TCRdb's copy, which holds only in-frame ones; the method was immunoSEQ multiplex PCR. Of about 45,000 clones listed, 55% to 85% are singletons. The sample comes from a study of vaccination effects on CD4 cells after COVID-19.

V is TRBV11-3 and J is TRBJ2-6; D may be TRBD1 (6 bases). This receptor was taken from a human donor who received a COVID-19 vaccine. Here the sequenced sample was CD4+ T cells from PBMCs cultured without peptide, taken after COVID-19 vaccination. CDR3 in amino acids: CASSSDRTGANVLTF. The CDR3 nucleotides are TGTGCCAGCAGCTCGGACAGAACTGGGGCCAACGTCCTGACTTTC.